The rows below give T cell receptor beta chains drawn from one sample of a study of vaccination and CD4 T cells after COVID-19. MiXCR, run by TCRdb on the PCR reads, gives a single entry per CDR3 protein. The sample gives roughly 15,000 distinct CDR3 sequences, around 48% of which show up once; 10% to 15% is in the top ten. Their antigen targets remain unknown. The sample in question was CD4+ T cells from blood, cultured in vitro, obtained about 7 months after SARS-CoV-2 vaccination. The receptors were sampled from a human donor who had recovered from COVID-19. Each CDR3 is given with its conserved first and last residue. Fields, in order: clone size, V gene, J gene, CDR3 protein. Clone size is shown for a subset of rows, as once, few, many or a class of expanded clone.

size: .
V: TRBV20-1
J: TRBJ2-5
CDR3: CSANYWGLETQYF

size: few
V: TRBV11-3
J: TRBJ2-7
CDR3: CASSLGFGSSSSYEQYF

size: .
V: TRBV10-1
J: TRBJ1-1
CDR3: CASRRQATEAFF

size: .
V: TRBV20-1
J: TRBJ2-1
CDR3: CSARLNEQFF

size: .
V: TRBV11-2
J: TRBJ1-2
CDR3: CASSFVRSYGYTF

size: .
V: TRBV20-1
J: TRBJ2-5
CDR3: CSAVEWGSRTQYF

size: .
V: TRBV15
J: TRBJ2-7
CDR3: CATSRWGDRVYEQYF

size: .
V: TRBV6-1
J: TRBJ2-7
CDR3: CASRRDRGLYEQYF

size: .
V: TRBV5-1
J: TRBJ2-3
CDR3: CASSPIGADTQYF

size: .
V: TRBV6-1
J: TRBJ2-3
CDR3: CASRGPAMDTQYF

size: .
V: TRBV6-5
J: TRBJ2-2
CDR3: CASSYSVWGQELFF

size: .
V: TRBV6-1
J: TRBJ1-2
CDR3: CASSRTGNPNYGYTF

size: .
V: TRBV19
J: TRBJ1-5
CDR3: CASSIRGVQPQHF

size: .
V: TRBV2
J: TRBJ2-3
CDR3: CATGGQGVSTDTQYF

size: .
V: TRBV20-1
J: TRBJ1-6
CDR3: CSARVAGPRESSPLHF

size: .
V: TRBV2
J: TRBJ2-5
CDR3: CASSSSGLAGLQYF

size: .
V: TRBV20-1
J: TRBJ2-7
CDR3: CSGLRTSGDREQYF

size: .
V: TRBV20-1
J: TRBJ2-5
CDR3: CSARGLAGVETQYF

size: .
V: TRBV3-1
J: TRBJ1-2
CDR3: CASSQDGTHDGYTF

size: .
V: TRBV10-3
J: TRBJ2-2
CDR3: CAISEDRLTGELFF

size: .
V: TRBV29-1
J: TRBJ1-2
CDR3: CSVRTGVNYGYTF

size: few
V: TRBV4-2
J: TRBJ2-5
CDR3: CASSSGHREETQYF